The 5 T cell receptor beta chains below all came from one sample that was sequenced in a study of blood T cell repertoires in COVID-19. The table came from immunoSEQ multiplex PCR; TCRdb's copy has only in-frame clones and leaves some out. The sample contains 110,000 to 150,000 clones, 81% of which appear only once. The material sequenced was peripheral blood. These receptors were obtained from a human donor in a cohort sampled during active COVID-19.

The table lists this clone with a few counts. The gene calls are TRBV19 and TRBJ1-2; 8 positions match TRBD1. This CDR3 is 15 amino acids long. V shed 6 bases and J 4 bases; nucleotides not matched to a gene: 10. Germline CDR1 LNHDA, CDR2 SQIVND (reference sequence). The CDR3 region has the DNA TGTGCCAGTAGCATCAGGGGGCCCCGCTTCTATGGCTACACCTTC. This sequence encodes CASSIRGPRFYGYTF. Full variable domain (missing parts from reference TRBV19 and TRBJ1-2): DGGITQSPKYLFRKEGQNVTLSCEQNLNHDAMYWYRQDPGQGLRLIYYSQIVNDFQKGDIAEGYSVSREKKESFPLTVTSAQKNPTAFYLCASSIRGPRFYGYTFGSGTRLTVV.

The CDR3 sequence is CASSLAQGNTEAFF. The DNA of the CDR3 is TGTGCCAGCAGCTTAGCACAGGGGAACACTGAAGCTTTCTTT. The gene calls are TRBV7-2 and TRBJ1-1; D is possibly TRBD1 (6 bases). Trimming left V 0 bases short and J 1 base short, with 6 bases between. Germline values: CDR1 SGHTA, CDR2 FQGNSA. This CDR3 has 14 amino acids.

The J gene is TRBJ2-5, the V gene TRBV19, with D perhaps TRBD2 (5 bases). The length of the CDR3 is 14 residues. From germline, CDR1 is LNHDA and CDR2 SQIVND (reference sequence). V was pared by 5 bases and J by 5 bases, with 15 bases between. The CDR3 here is CASSPRGSRETQYF. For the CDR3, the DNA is TGTGCCAGTAGTCCCCGAGGGAGTAGGGAGACCCAGTACTTC.

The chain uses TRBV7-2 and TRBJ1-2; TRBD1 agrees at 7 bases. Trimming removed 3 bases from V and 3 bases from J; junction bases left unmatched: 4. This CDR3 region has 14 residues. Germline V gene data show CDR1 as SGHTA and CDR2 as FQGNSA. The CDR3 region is CASSLDRFDYGYTF. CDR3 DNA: TGTGCCAGCAGCTTGGACAGGTTTGACTATGGCTACACCTTC.

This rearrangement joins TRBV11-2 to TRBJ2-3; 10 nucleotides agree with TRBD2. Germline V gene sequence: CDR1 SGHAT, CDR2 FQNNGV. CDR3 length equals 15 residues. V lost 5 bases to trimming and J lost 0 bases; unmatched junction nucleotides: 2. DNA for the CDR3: TGTGCCAGCAGCCTACTAGCGGGGAGCACAGATACGCAGTATTTT. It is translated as CASSLLAGSTDTQYF.